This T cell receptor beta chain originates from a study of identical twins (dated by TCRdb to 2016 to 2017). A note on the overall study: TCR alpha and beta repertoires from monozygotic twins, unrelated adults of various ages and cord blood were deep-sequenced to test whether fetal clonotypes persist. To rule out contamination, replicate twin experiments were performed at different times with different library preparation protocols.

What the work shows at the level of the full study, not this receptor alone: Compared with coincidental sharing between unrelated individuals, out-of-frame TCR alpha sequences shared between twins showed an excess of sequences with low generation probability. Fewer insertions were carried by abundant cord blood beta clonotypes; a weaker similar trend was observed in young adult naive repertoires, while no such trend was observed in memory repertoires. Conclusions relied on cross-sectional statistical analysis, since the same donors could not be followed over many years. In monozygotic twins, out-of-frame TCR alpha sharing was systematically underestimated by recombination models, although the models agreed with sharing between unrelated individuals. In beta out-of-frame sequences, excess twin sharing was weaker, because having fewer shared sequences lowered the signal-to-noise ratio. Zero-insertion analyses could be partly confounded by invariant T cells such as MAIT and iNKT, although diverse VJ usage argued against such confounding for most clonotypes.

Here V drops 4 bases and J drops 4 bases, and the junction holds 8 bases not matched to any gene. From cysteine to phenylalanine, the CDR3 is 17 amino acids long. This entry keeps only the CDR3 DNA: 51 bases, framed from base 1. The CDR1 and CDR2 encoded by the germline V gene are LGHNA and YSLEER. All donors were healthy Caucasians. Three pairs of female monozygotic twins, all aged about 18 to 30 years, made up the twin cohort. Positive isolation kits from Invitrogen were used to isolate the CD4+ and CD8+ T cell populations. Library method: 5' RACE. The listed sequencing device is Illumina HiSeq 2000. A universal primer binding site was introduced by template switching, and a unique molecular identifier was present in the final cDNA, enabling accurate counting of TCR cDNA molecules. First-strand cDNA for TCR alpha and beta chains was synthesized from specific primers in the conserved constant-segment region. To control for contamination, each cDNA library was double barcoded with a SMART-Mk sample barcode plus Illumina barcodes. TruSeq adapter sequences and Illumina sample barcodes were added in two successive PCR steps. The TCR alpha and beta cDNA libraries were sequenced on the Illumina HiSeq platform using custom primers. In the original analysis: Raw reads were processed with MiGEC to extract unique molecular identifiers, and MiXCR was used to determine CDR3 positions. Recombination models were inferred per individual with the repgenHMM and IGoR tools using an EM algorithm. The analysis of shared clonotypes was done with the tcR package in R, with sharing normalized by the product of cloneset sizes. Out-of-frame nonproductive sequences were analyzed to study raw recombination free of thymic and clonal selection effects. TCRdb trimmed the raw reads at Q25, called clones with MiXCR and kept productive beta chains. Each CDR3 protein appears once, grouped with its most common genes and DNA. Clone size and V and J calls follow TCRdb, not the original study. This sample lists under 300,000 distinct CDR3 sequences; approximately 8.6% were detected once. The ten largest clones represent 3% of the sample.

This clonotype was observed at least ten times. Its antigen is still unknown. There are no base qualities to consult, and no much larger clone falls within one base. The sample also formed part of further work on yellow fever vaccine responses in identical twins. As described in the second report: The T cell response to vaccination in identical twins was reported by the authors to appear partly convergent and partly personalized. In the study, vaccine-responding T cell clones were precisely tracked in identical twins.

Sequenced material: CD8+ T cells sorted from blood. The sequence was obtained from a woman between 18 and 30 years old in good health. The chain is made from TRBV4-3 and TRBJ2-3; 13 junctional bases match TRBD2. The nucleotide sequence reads TGCGCCAGCAGCCCGTTCTTACTAGCGGGAGGGGCAGATACGCAGTATTTT. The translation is CASSPFLLAGGADTQYF.